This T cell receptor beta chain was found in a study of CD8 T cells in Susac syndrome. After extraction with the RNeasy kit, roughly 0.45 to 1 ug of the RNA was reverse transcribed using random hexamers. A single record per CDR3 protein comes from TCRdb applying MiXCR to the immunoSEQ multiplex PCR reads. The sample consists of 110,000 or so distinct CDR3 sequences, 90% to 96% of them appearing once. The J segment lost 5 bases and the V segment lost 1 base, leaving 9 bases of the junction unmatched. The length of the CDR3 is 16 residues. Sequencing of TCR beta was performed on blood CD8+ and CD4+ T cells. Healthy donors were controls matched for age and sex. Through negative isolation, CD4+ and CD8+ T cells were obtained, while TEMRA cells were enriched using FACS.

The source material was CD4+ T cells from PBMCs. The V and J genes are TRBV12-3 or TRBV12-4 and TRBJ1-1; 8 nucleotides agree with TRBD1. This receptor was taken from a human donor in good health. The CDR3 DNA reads TGTGCCAGCAGTTTAGGGGTTGGGAGACAGGGGACTGAAGCTTTCTTT. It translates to CASSLGVGRQGTEAFF.